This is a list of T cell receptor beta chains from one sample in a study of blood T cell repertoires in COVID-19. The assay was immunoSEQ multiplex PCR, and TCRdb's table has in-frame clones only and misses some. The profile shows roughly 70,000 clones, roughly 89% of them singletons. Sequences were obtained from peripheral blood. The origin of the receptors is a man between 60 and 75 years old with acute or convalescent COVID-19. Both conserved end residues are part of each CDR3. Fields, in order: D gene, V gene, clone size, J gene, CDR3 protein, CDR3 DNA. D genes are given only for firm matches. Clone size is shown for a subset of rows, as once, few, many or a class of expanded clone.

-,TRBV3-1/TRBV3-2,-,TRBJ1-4,CASSHRGGEKLFF,TGTGCCAGCAGCCACAGGGGTGGTGAAAAACTGTTTTTT
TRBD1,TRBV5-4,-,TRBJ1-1,CASSAGGQVRGAFF,TGTGCCAGCAGTGCAGGGGGCCAAGTTAGGGGGGCTTTCTTT
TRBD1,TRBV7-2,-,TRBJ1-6,CASIVQGANSPLHF,TGTGCCAGCATCGTACAGGGGGCAAATTCACCCCTCCACTTT
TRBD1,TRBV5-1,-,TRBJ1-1,CASSFAGQGGTEAFF,TGCGCCAGCAGCTTTGCGGGACAGGGAGGCACTGAAGCTTTCTTT
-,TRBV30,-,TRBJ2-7,CAWSVLRYEQYF,TGTGCCTGGAGTGTACTGCGTTACGAGCAGTACTTC
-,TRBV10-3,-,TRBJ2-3,CASTSTDTQYF,TGTGCCAGTACTAGCACAGATACGCAGTATTTT
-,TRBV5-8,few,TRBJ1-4,CASSLSGTTNEKLFF,TGTGCCAGCAGCTTGTCGGGAACAACTAATGAAAAACTGTTTTTT
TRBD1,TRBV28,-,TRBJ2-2,CASSLRLGTGGRELFF,TGTGCCAGCAGTTTACGCCTCGGGACAGGGGGCAGGGAGCTGTTTTTT
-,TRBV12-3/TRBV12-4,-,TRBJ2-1,CASSTDRLLLF,TGTGCCAGCAGCACGGACAGACTTTTGCTCTTC
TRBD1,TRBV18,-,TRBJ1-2,CASSPGTGYGYTF,TGTGCCAGCTCACCTGGGACAGGTTATGGCTACACCTTC
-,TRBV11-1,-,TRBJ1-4,CASSSRSNEKLFF,TGTGCCAGCAGCTCGAGATCTAATGAAAAACTGTTTTTT
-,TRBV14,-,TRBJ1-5,CASSQDLGPQHF,TGTGCCAGCAGCCAAGACCTCGGGCCCCAGCATTTT
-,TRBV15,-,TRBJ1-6,CATSNPGGDNSPLHF,TGTGCCACCAGCAATCCGGGGGGCGATAATTCACCCCTCCACTTT
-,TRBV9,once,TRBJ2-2,CASSARAGVNTGELFF,TGTGCCAGCAGCGCCCGGGCAGGGGTGAACACCGGGGAGCTGTTTTTT
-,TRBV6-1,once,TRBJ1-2,CASSELGARHGYTF,TGTGCCAGCAGTGAATTGGGGGCGCGTCATGGCTACACCTTC
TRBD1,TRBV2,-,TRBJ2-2,CASSKNRGRTSGELFF,TGTGCCAGCAGCAAAAACAGGGGGCGTACGTCCGGGGAGCTGTTTTTT
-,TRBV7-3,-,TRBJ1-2,CASTNRRGDGYTF,TGTGCCAGCACAAACCGGCGGGGAGATGGCTACACCTTC
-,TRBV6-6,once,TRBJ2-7,CASSYSSVAYEQYF,TGTGCCAGCAGTTACTCGAGCGTGGCCTACGAGCAGTACTTC
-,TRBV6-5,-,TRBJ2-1,CASTNKNEQFF,TGTGCCAGCACGAACAAAAATGAGCAGTTCTTC
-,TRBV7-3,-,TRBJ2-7,CASSLNGSGLPYEQYF,TGTGCCAGCAGCTTAAATGGTTCCGGACTACCCTACGAGCAGTACTTC
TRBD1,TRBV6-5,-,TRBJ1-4,CAGQTGEDEKLFF,TGTGCCGGTCAGACAGGGGAGGATGAAAAACTGTTTTTT
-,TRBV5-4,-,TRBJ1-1,CASSLFPGSTEAFF,TGTGCCAGCAGCTTGTTCCCAGGTTCCACTGAAGCTTTCTTT
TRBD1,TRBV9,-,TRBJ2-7,CASSAGDRVPQYF,TGTGCCAGCAGCGCCGGAGACAGGGTTCCGCAGTACTTC
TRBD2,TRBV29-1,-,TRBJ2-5,CSAREGAETQYF,TGCAGCGCCAGGGAGGGCGCGGAGACCCAGTACTTC
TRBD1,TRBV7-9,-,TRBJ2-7,CASSLIRGGTGEGEQYF,TGTGCCAGCAGCTTAATTCGAGGAGGGACAGGGGAAGGCGAGCAGTACTTC
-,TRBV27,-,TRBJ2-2,CASSSAGVGGELFF,TGTGCCAGCAGTTCAGCAGGGGTTGGCGGGGAGCTGTTTTTT
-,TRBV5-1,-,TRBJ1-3,CASSLDGQAGNTIYF,TGCGCCAGCAGCTTGGATGGCCAGGCGGGAAACACCATATATTTT
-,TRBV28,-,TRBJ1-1,CASNSVNTEAFF,TGTGCCAGCAACTCCGTGAACACTGAAGCTTTCTTT
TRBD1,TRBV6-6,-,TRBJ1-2,CASSMSPGQPIYGYTF,TGTGCCAGCAGTATGTCTCCGGGACAGCCAATCTATGGCTACACCTTC
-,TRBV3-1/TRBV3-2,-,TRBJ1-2,CASWGTNYGYTF,TGTGCCAGCTGGGGCACCAACTATGGCTACACCTTC
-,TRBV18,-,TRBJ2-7,CASSPGAASYEQYF,TGTGCCAGCTCACCAGGAGCGGCTTCCTACGAGCAGTACTTC
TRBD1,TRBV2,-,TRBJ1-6,CASSVGTENSPLHF,TGTGCCAGCAGTGTTGGGACAGAGAATTCACCCCTCCACTTT
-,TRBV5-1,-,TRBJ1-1,CASSASGNTEAFF,TGCGCCAGCAGCGCCTCGGGTAACACTGAAGCTTTCTTT
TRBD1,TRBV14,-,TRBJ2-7,CASRDPNLNFPGQGGYEQYF,TGTGCCAGCCGAGACCCAAACCTAAACTTCCCGGGACAGGGTGGCTACGAGCAGTACTTC
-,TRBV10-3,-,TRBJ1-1,CAIAGVESEAFF,TGTGCCATAGCCGGGGTGGAGAGTGAAGCTTTCTTT
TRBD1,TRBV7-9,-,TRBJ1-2,CASTEDRSRHYGYTF,TGTGCCAGCACCGAGGACAGGAGTCGGCACTATGGCTACACCTTC
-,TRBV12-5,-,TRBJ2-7,CASGWTVGGLQGEQYF,TGTGCTAGTGGATGGACGGTGGGGGGTCTGCAAGGCGAGCAGTACTTC
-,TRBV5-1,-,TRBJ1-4,CASSSGQVSEKLFF,TGCGCCAGCAGCTCGGGACAAGTGAGTGAAAAACTGTTTTTT
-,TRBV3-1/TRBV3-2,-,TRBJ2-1,CASSHLDPGRTDYNEQFF,TGTGCCAGCAGCCACCTAGACCCGGGCCGGACTGATTACAATGAGCAGTTCTTC
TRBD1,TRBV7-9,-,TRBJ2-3,CASSSAPLQGVTDTQYF,TGTGCCAGCAGCTCGGCCCCGCTACAGGGGGTTACAGATACGCAGTATTTT
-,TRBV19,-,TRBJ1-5,CASTWTDSNQPQHF,TGTGCCAGTACCTGGACAGATAGCAATCAGCCCCAGCATTTT
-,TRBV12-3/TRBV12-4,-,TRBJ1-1,CASRRVYTEAFF,TGTGCCAGCAGGCGCGTGTACACTGAAGCTTTCTTT
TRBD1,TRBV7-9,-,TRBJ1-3,CASSSAGTGQSGNTIYF,TGTGCCAGCAGCTCTGCCGGGACAGGGCAATCTGGAAACACCATATATTTT
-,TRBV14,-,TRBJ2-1,CASSQDRLGATHYNEQFF,TGTGCCAGCAGCCAAGATCGGTTGGGGGCTACTCATTACAATGAGCAGTTCTTC
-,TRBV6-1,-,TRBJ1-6,CASSEVWGGSYNSPLHF,TGTGCCAGCAGTGAAGTCTGGGGAGGGAGTTATAATTCACCCCTCCACTTT
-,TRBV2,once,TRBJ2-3,CASSEARTDTQYF,TGTGCCAGCAGTGAGGCCCGCACAGATACGCAGTATTTT